Described below is a single T cell receptor (beta chain) sequence and its context. This sample was taken from a study of OX40 agonist ivuxolimab in advanced cancers. Study information: Participants averaged roughly 60 years of age (range roughly 23 to 90) and were around 80% male.

This CDR3 region has 14 residues. The V and J ends lost 6 bases and 3 bases, in that order; junction bases with no gene match: 7. CDR1 and CDR2 (germline): MNHEY, SVGAGI. Sequencing was performed with immunoSEQ multiplex PCR; in TCRdb, only in-frame clones are kept and a portion is missing. The table shows some 85,000 clones, with around 90% occurring only once. This TCR was recovered from an adult with an advanced solid tumor such as melanoma, head and neck, liver or kidney cancer. This sample comprised CD4+ or CD8+ T cells sorted from blood, obtained in a trial of the OX40 agonist ivuxolimab. This chain connects TRBV6-5 to TRBJ2-7; 8 bases align to TRBD1. CDR3 in amino acids: CASRTGQGGYEQYF. The CDR3 nucleotides are TGTGCCAGCAGAACCGGACAGGGCGGCTACGAGCAGTACTTC.